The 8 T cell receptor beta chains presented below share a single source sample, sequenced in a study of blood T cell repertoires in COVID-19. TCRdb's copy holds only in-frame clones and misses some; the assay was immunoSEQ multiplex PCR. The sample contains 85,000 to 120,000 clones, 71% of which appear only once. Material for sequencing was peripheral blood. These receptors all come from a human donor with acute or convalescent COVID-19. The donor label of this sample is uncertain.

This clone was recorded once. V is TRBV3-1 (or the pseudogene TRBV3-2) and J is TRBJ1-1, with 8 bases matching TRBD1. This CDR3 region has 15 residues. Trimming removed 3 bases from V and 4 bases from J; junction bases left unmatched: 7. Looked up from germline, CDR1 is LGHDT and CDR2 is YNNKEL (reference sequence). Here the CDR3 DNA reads TGTGCCAGCAGCCAGCCAGGGGGCAGGGGCACTGAAGCTTTCTTT. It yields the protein CASSQPGGRGTEAFF.

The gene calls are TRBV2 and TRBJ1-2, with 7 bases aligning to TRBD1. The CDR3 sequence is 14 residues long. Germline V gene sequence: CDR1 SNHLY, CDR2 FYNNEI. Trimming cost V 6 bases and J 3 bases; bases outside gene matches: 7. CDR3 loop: CASRRQGLDYGYTF. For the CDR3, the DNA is TGTGCCAGCAGGCGACAGGGACTAGACTATGGCTACACCTTC.

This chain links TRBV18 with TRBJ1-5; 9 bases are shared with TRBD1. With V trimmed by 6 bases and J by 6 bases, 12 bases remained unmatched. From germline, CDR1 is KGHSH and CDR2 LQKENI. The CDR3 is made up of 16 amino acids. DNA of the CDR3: TGTGCCAGCTCGCAACAGGGGGCGGGTTTGCCTCAGCCCCAGCATTTT. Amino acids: CASSQQGAGLPQPQHF.

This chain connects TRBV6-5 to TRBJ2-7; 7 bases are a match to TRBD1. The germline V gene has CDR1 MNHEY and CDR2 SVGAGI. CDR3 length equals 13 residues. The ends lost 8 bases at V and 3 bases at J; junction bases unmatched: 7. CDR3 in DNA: TGTGCCAGCCGCCGACAGGGTTTCTACGAGCAGTACTTC. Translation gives CASRRQGFYEQYF.

The CDR3 region has the DNA TGTGCCAGCAGCAGGACTCCTTCCTACGAGCAGTACGTC. It specifies CASSRTPSYEQYV. The chain carries TRBV6-5 and TRBJ2-7, with D possibly matching TRBD2 (5 bases). V was pared by 6 bases and J by 1 base, with 10 bases between. CDR1 and CDR2 (germline): MNHEY, SVGAGI. The CDR3 is 13 residues long.

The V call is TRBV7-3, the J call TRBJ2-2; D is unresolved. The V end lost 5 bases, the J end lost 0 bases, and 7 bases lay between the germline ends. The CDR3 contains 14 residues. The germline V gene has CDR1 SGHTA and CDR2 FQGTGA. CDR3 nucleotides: TGTGCCAGCAGCCCATTTTCGAACACCGGGGAGCTGTTTTTT. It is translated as CASSPFSNTGELFF.

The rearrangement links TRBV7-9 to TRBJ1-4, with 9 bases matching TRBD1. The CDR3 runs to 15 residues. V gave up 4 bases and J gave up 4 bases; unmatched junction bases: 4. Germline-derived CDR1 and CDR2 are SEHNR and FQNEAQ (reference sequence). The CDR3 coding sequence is TGTGCCAGCAGCTATAGACAGGGGGGTAATGAAAAACTGTTTTTT. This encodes CASSYRQGGNEKLFF.

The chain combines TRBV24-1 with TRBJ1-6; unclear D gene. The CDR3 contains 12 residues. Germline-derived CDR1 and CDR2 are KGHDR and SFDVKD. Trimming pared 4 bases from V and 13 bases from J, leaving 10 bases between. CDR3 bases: TGTGCCACCAGTGACCCCTATGGTCCCCTCCACTTT. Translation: CATSDPYGPLHF.